Listed below are T cell receptor beta chains from one sample, sequenced in a study of cytomegalovirus exposure and HLA in healthy donors. Profiled with immunoSEQ multiplex PCR; TCRdb holds only in-frame clones, not every one. The sample shows 150,000 or so clones, approximately 81% of them seen only once. The sample comprised PBMCs. All receptors come from a woman under 30 in good health and CMV-seronegative. CDR3s include the opening cysteine and the closing phenylalanine or tryptophan. D genes are given only for firm matches. Clone size is given for some rows only: seen once, a few or many times, or a class if the clone is expanded.

clone_size j_call d_call v_call cdr3_length cdr3_nt cdr3_aa
. TRBJ2-2 TRBD2 TRBV5-4 17 TGTGCCAGCAGCTTGGGGGGTGGGGGGGTCAACACCGGGGAGCTGTTTTTT CASSLGGGGVNTGELFF
. TRBJ2-2 . TRBV10-3 15 TGTGCCTCTACCCAGGGCCCGTCGCACACCGGGGAGCTGTTTTTT CASTQGPSHTGELFF
. TRBJ2-3 TRBD2 TRBV18 15 TGTGCCAGCTCACCGCAAGCGGGAGGAGTTAATACGCAGTATTTT CASSPQAGGVNTQYF
many TRBJ1-1 TRBD1 TRBV6-1 15 TGTGCCAGCAGTGAAGAGGGACAGGGGACCACTGAAGCTTTCTTT CASSEEGQGTTEAFF
. TRBJ2-7 TRBD2 TRBV11-3 15 TGTGCCAGCAGCCCGACCGGTTCTAGCGGCCCCGAGCAGTACTTC CASSPTGSSGPEQYF
few TRBJ1-1 . TRBV12-5 12 TGTGCTAGTGGTTCGGGGGATACTGAAGCTTTCTTT CASGSGDTEAFF
few TRBJ1-1 TRBD1 TRBV11-2 15 TGTGCCAGCAGCTTGGACAGGGGTTGGGACACTGAAGCTTTCTTT CASSLDRGWDTEAFF
. TRBJ2-3 TRBD1 TRBV4-3 19 TGCGCCAGCAGCCAAAAACCAGGAAGCCGGGACAGGGAGTGGGATACGCAGTATTTT CASSQKPGSRDREWDTQYF
. TRBJ2-7 . TRBV28 15 TGTGCCAGCAGTCGAAGCAGGGTTGTGGAACTAGAGCAGTACTTC CASSRSRVVELEQYF
. TRBJ2-5 TRBD2 TRBV10-2 14 TGCGCCAGCAGCCTAGCGGGGCAACAAGAGACCCAGTACTTC CASSLAGQQETQYF
. TRBJ2-7 TRBD2 TRBV4-1 17 TGCGCCAGCAGTTTTACTGAAATAGCGGGAACCAGGGATGAGCAGTACTTC CASSFTEIAGTRDEQYF
. TRBJ1-5 TRBD1 TRBV7-8 15 TGTGCCAGCAGCTCGGTGCAGGGGGCAGGGCAGCCCCAGCATTTT CASSSVQGAGQPQHF